This TCR beta chain appears in the sequencing data of a study of cytomegalovirus exposure and HLA in healthy donors. Remarks on this clone: Its target is unknown.

Study-level points and caveats: The study labeled 150 or so TCR beta chains cytomegalovirus-associated.

The method was immunoSEQ multiplex PCR; TCRdb's version includes in-frame clones alone and lacks a portion of them. The sample consists of 260,000 or so clones, roughly 90% of them appearing once. The germline gives CDR1 SGHRS, CDR2 YFSETQ. The CDR3 is 12 residues long. V lost 1 base and J 1 base, leaving 2 bases between the germline ends. V is TRBV5-1 and J is TRBJ2-5; no clear D. The clonotype originates from a woman aged 18-29 years in good health and CMV-seronegative. What was sequenced was PBMCs. CDR3 sequence: CASSLRQETQYF. The CDR3 DNA sequence: TGCGCCAGCAGCTTGCGCCAAGAGACCCAGTACTTC.